These 17 T cell receptor beta chains originate from one sample sequenced in a study of cytomegalovirus exposure and HLA in healthy donors. The PCR had 60 Vbeta and 13 Jbeta primers. Produced via immunoSEQ multiplex PCR; TCRdb's table is partial and in-frame only. Of roughly 150,000 clones listed, approximately 88% are singletons. Material for sequencing was PBMCs. These TCRs come from a boy between 2 and 10 years old in good health and CMV-seronegative.

The J gene is TRBJ2-7, the V gene TRBV2; 8 bases map to TRBD1. Per the germline V gene, CDR1 is SNHLY and CDR2 is FYNNEI. The CDR3 runs 14 residues. With 7 bases clipped from V and 0 bases from J, the junction kept 5 bases outside the gene matches. CDR3 protein: CASNRDRSSYEQYV. CDR3 nucleotides: TGTGCCAGCAACCGGGACAGGAGCTCCTACGAGCAGTACGTC.

This rearrangement joins TRBV10-2 to TRBJ2-3; 15 nucleotides match TRBD2. The CDR3 has 16 amino acids. The V gene end was trimmed by 2 bases and the J gene end by 6 bases; junction bases not matched to a gene: 3. Germline values: CDR1 WSHSY, CDR2 SAAADI. As DNA, the CDR3 is TGCGCCAGCAGTGAGCCTGGGACTAGCGGGAGGGATACGCAGTATTTT. Translation gives CASSEPGTSGRDTQYF.

DNA for the CDR3: TGTGCCAGCAGTTACCATGCAGGGTCCGGGGAGCTGTTTTTT. Encoded protein: CASSYHAGSGELFF. The rearrangement links TRBV6-5 to TRBJ2-2; D might be TRBD1 (5 bases). Trimming took 2 bases from V and 6 from J, leaving 10 bases between them. The germline CDR1 and CDR2 sequences are MNHEY and SVGAGI. The CDR3 loop spans 14 amino acids.

This chain links TRBV7-2 with TRBJ2-1, with 8 nucleotides matching TRBD2. This CDR3 has 14 residues. Germline CDR1 is SGHTA and CDR2 is FQGNSA. V trimming: 5 bases; J trimming: 5 bases; junction bases outside the gene matches: 5. CDR3: CASSRGGTNNEQFF. CDR3 DNA: TGTGCCAGCAGCCGGGGGGGGACCAACAATGAGCAGTTCTTC.

This chain connects TRBV7-9 to TRBJ2-7, with TRBD1 matching 8 bases. V shed 5 bases and J 0 bases; nucleotides not matched to a gene: 6. CDR3 size: 15 residues. The germline V gene encodes CDR1 SEHNR and CDR2 FQNEAQ (reference sequence). This chain's CDR3 is CASSSRGPNSYEQYV. The DNA of the CDR3 is TGTGCCAGCAGCAGCAGGGGGCCCAACTCCTACGAGCAGTACGTC.

The chain carries TRBV2 and TRBJ2-3; 10 bases line up with TRBD2. CDR1 is SNHLY, CDR2 FYNNEI, per germline. V lost 2 bases, J lost 4 bases, and 6 bases stayed unmatched. The CDR3 is 16 residues long. The CDR3 protein is CASSEPGLAESDTQYF. For the CDR3, the DNA is TGTGCCAGCAGTGAACCTGGACTAGCGGAATCAGATACGCAGTATTTT.

The J gene is TRBJ2-3, the V gene TRBV6-6, with 9 bases lining up with TRBD1. The germline V gene encodes CDR1 MNHNY and CDR2 SVGAGI (reference sequence). After removal of 5 bases from V and 5 bases from J, the junction contained 8 bases not matched to a gene. The CDR3 runs 15 residues. The CDR3 region is CASSNTGGVRDTQYF. The CDR3 region has the DNA TGTGCCAGCAGTAACACAGGGGGCGTAAGAGATACGCAGTATTTT.

This rearrangement joins TRBV6-1 to TRBJ2-2, with a possible D match to TRBD1 (6 bases). Germline loops: CDR1 MNHNS, CDR2 SASEGT. The CDR3 is made up of 14 amino acids. Between the trimmed V and J ends, which lost 5 bases and 5 bases, there was a span of 12 bases. CDR3: CASSFTQGTGELFF. The CDR3 DNA reads as TGTGCCAGCAGTTTCACCCAGGGGACCGGGGAGCTGTTTTTT.

This clone was picked up one time. The chain is built from TRBV9 and TRBJ1-2; possibly TRBD1 for D (5 bases). Germline V gene data show CDR1 as SGDLS and CDR2 as YYNGEE. The CDR3 is 17 residues long. Trimming took 6 bases from V and 1 from J, leaving 22 bases between them. The CDR3 region has the DNA TGTGCCAGCATCCCCTACGGTCCCGGAGGGGATAACTATGGCTACACCTTC. This sequence encodes CASIPYGPGGDNYGYTF.

In its sample, this clone was seen a few times. The gene calls are TRBV6-1 and TRBJ1-3; D gene unclear. Germline-derived CDR1 and CDR2 are MNHNS and SASEGT. This CDR3 comprises 14 residues. V shed 7 bases and J shed 2 bases, with 12 bases lying between them. In DNA, the CDR3 is TGTGCCAGCACGTTTGAGGGTACTGGAAACACCATATATTTT. Translated, it gives CASTFEGTGNTIYF.

The genes are TRBV19 and TRBJ2-1; 12 positions match TRBD2. Germline-derived CDR1 and CDR2 are LNHDA and SQIVND (reference sequence). This CDR3 region has 14 residues. Trimming removed 3 bases from V and 8 bases from J; junction bases left unmatched: 2. CDR3 bases: TGTGCCAGTAGTATGACTAGCGGGAGTCATGAGCAGTTCTTC. It codes for CASSMTSGSHEQFF.

The V and J genes are TRBV29-1 and TRBJ2-5; D possibly corresponds to TRBD2 (5 bases). The V gene's germline CDR1 is SQVTM and CDR2 ANQGSEA. CDR3 length equals 14 residues. The V and J ends lost 0 bases and 4 bases respectively, with 12 bases between them. The CDR3 nucleotides are TGCAGCGTTGAAGAAGCCGGGGTCGGAGAGACCCAGTACTTC. Protein: CSVEEAGVGETQYF.

The chain links TRBV11-2 to TRBJ1-1; D is unresolved. The germline CDR1 and CDR2 sequences are SGHAT and FQNNGV. The CDR3 covers 15 residues. V was cut by 0 bases and J by 11 bases, with 19 bases left in between. CDR3 in amino acids: CASSLEPVGRQGAFF. In nucleotides, the CDR3 is TGTGCCAGCAGCTTAGAACCGGTCGGGAGACAAGGGGCTTTCTTT.

As regards this clone: One end of the junction fails to match germline, which may point to a read error. CDR3 residues: CARSDRRGRGTEASF. The DNA for the CDR3 is TGTGCCAGAAGTGATAGACGGGGGCGGGGGACTGAAGCTTCCTTT. J is TRBJ1-1 and V is TRBV10-3; D is perhaps TRBD1 (6 bases). The CDR3 loop spans 15 amino acids. Germline V lookup: CDR1 ENHRY, CDR2 SYGVKD.

The CDR3 spells CSASLGDEQFF. CDR3 sequence (DNA): TGCAGTGCTAGCCTAGGGGATGAGCAGTTCTTC. The genes are TRBV20-1 and TRBJ2-1; a possible D gene is TRBD1 (5 bases). There are 11 residues in the CDR3. The germline V gene encodes CDR1 DFQATT and CDR2 SNEGSKA (reference sequence). Trimming removed 3 bases from V and 8 bases from J, with 8 bases in between.

The chain has TRBV18 and TRBJ2-1, with 11 bases fitting TRBD2. Per germline, CDR1 KGHSH and CDR2 LQKENI. CDR3 length equals 14 residues. With V trimmed by 11 bases and J by 4 bases, 7 bases remained unmatched. This CDR3 is CASTGLAGYNEQFF. The CDR3 region has the DNA TGTGCCTCAACCGGACTAGCGGGTTACAATGAGCAGTTCTTC.

The J gene is TRBJ2-1, the V gene TRBV9; the D is unclear. The germline gives CDR1 SGDLS, CDR2 YYNGEE. CDR3 size: 14 residues. V shed 3 bases and J shed 5 bases, with 12 bases lying between them. Here the CDR3 reads CASSAPPADNEQFF. CDR3 bases: TGTGCCAGCAGCGCCCCTCCGGCGGACAATGAGCAGTTCTTC.